A single sample is the source of the 20 T cell receptor beta chains below, sequenced in a study of T cell responses to AZD1222 COVID-19 vaccine. Clones were read by immunoSEQ multiplex PCR, and TCRdb kept only the in-frame ones, dropping some. The table records about 150,000 clones, roughly 92% of them present only once. This sample comprised peripheral blood, obtained 28 days after the second AZD1222 dose. All receptors come from an adult who received the AZD1222 COVID-19 vaccine.

The chain is built from TRBV7-8 and TRBJ2-1; D gene unclear. Germline assignment: CDR1 SGHVS and CDR2 FQNEAQ. The V and J ends lost 2 bases and 9 bases respectively, with 8 bases between them. This CDR3 is 12 amino acids long. The CDR3 loop reads CASSLFGSEQFF. Here the CDR3 DNA reads TGTGCCAGCAGCTTATTTGGGTCTGAGCAGTTCTTC.

The V call is TRBV5-8, the J call TRBJ1-3; D possibly corresponds to TRBD1 (6 bases). The CDR3 runs to 16 residues. The V end was cut by 2 bases, the J end by 2 bases, with 14 bases between. Germline V gives CDR1 SGHTS, CDR2 YDEGEE. CDR3 in DNA: TGTGCCAGCAGCTTTTCGACAGGACTAGCTGGAAACACCATATATTTT. Protein product: CASSFSTGLAGNTIYF.

This clone was recorded once. The gene calls are TRBV3-1 (or the pseudogene TRBV3-2) and TRBJ2-1, with TRBD2 matching over 7 bases. The germline gives CDR1 LGHDT, CDR2 YNNKEL (reference sequence). The CDR3 consists of 15 residues. V lost 1 base, J lost 6 bases, and 6 bases stayed unmatched. The CDR3 loop is CASSQAPSGSNEQFF. CDR3 DNA: TGTGCCAGCAGCCAAGCCCCTAGCGGATCCAATGAGCAGTTCTTC.

The J gene is TRBJ1-5, the V gene TRBV4-1, with D perhaps TRBD1 (6 bases). The germline V gene encodes CDR1 MGHRA and CDR2 YSYEKL. V shed 0 bases and J shed 3 bases, with 12 bases lying between them. The CDR3 runs 16 residues. The CDR3 sequence: CASSQEFGTYNQPQHF. The CDR3 nucleotides are TGCGCCAGCAGCCAAGAATTCGGGACATACAATCAGCCCCAGCATTTT.

The V and J genes are TRBV7-2 and TRBJ2-7, with D uncertain. Trimming left V 1 base short and J 0 bases short, with 13 bases between. CDR3 length equals 16 residues. The V gene's germline CDR1 is SGHTA and CDR2 FQGNSA. The CDR3 reads CASSLDGSSPSYEQYF. The CDR3 DNA is TGTGCCAGCAGCTTAGATGGCAGCTCCCCCTCCTACGAGCAGTACTTC.

CDR3 DNA sequence: TGTGCCAGCAGCTTAGTGGGAGCTGGCACAGATACGCAGTATTTT. Amino acids: CASSLVGAGTDTQYF. The chain uses TRBV11-2 and TRBJ2-3; a weak D match, TRBD2 (5 bases). The CDR3 contains 15 residues. V was cut by 1 base and J by 1 base, with 9 bases left in between. CDR1 and CDR2 from the germline V gene are SGHAT and FQNNGV.

The chain combines TRBV7-9 with TRBJ1-1; 7 bases are shared with TRBD1. This CDR3 is 15 amino acids long. Per the germline V gene, CDR1 is SEHNR and CDR2 is FQNEAQ (reference sequence). Germline trimming cut 5 bases from V and 4 bases from J; bases unmatched to any gene: 10. CDR3 region: CASSRTRQGTTEAFF. The CDR3 DNA follows: TGTGCCAGCAGCCGAACTCGACAGGGCACCACTGAAGCTTTCTTT.

The sample holds a few counts of this clone. The CDR3 region is CASSPRQAGGSEKLFF. CDR3 bases: TGCGCCAGCAGCCCCAGACAGGCCGGAGGGAGTGAAAAACTGTTTTTT. The chain couples TRBV4-3 to TRBJ1-4, with D perhaps TRBD1 (6 bases). The CDR3 is 16 residues long. Germline assignment: CDR1 LGHNA and CDR2 YSLEER. V was shortened by 4 bases and J by 7 bases, with 19 bases between the two germline ends.

The chain has TRBV3-1 (or the pseudogene TRBV3-2) and TRBJ2-1; no clear D gene. V lost 4 bases to trimming and J lost 2 bases, with 27 bases between them. Germline V gene sequence: CDR1 LGHDT, CDR2 YNNKEL (reference sequence). The CDR3 is 20 residues long. CDR3 amino acids: CASSPRTAIWRPPTYNEQFF. The CDR3 region has the DNA TGTGCCAGCAGCCCTCGGACCGCAATCTGGAGACCTCCTACCTACAATGAGCAGTTCTTC.

On this clone: The sample contains more than one DNA sequence encoding this CDR3. The chain uses TRBV15 and TRBJ2-7; TRBD1 matches 8 bases. J was trimmed by 3 bases and V by 4 bases; bases with no gene match: 2. This CDR3 comprises 13 residues. CDR1 LNHNV and CDR2 YYDKDF come from the germline V gene (reference sequence). The CDR3 DNA sequence: TGTGCCACCAGCAAAACAGGGGGCTACGAGCAGTACTTC. Encoded protein: CATSKTGGYEQYF.

The gene calls are TRBV19 and TRBJ2-7; no definite D call. CDR1 and CDR2 (germline): LNHDA, SQIVND (reference sequence). Trimming pared 6 bases from V and 2 bases from J, leaving 26 bases between. The CDR3 is 18 amino acids. The CDR3 protein is CASSRPPADESPTYEQYF. The CDR3, as DNA: TGTGCCAGTAGCCGTCCCCCCGCTGACGAAAGCCCTACCTACGAGCAGTACTTC.

The chain combines TRBV4-1 with TRBJ1-1; D might be TRBD1 (5 bases). The V end lost 4 bases, the J end lost 0 bases, and 18 bases lay between the germline ends. The CDR3 is 17 amino acids. The germline gives CDR1 MGHRA, CDR2 YSYEKL. The CDR3 protein is CASSRRDGRILNTEAFF. The CDR3 coding sequence is TGCGCCAGCAGCCGGCGGGACGGACGAATTTTGAACACTGAAGCTTTCTTT.

The chain combines TRBV3-1 (or the pseudogene TRBV3-2) with TRBJ1-2; possibly TRBD1 for D (5 bases). From germline, CDR1 is LGHDT and CDR2 YNNKEL (reference sequence). The CDR3 sequence is 16 residues long. V lost 1 base, J lost 0 bases, and 12 bases lay in between. CDR3 sequence reads: CASSQVLATANYGYTF. The CDR3 coding sequence is TGTGCCAGCAGCCAAGTGTTGGCGACAGCTAACTATGGCTACACCTTC.

The chain recombines TRBV5-4 with TRBJ2-2; a weak D match, TRBD1 (5 bases). With 1 base removed from V and 0 bases from J, the gap between germline ends came to 13 bases. This CDR3 is built from 17 residues. Germline loops: CDR1 SGHNT, CDR2 YYREEE (reference sequence). This chain's CDR3 is CASSLYIGQTNTGELFF. DNA of the CDR3: TGTGCCAGCAGCTTGTATATAGGACAAACGAACACCGGGGAGCTGTTTTTT.

The genes are TRBV6-5 and TRBJ2-5, with 9 bases identical to TRBD1. CDR1 and CDR2 from the germline V gene are MNHEY and SVGAGI. Losses at the gene ends were 1 base for V and 4 bases for J; bases not matched to a gene: 7. The length of the CDR3 is 16 residues. The CDR3 spells CASSYWPTGGVETQYF. The CDR3 coding sequence is TGTGCCAGCAGTTACTGGCCTACAGGGGGCGTAGAGACCCAGTACTTC.

The chain has TRBV28 and TRBJ2-7; the D call may be TRBD1 or TRBD2 (5 bases each). Trimming removed 6 bases from V and 6 bases from J, with 15 bases in between. Germline V CDR1 and CDR2: MDHEN, SYDVKM. The CDR3 is 13 residues long. The CDR3 nucleotides are TGTGCCAGCAGATACAACCAGGGACGCGAGCAGTACTTC. Its protein is CASRYNQGREQYF.

The V and J genes are TRBV2 and TRBJ2-7; tentatively, D is TRBD1 (7 bases). V lost 8 bases and J lost 4, with 15 bases in between. This CDR3 is built from 13 residues. Germline CDR1 and CDR2: SNHLY and FYNNEI. The CDR3 here is CASLRRGLYEQYF. The CDR3 DNA reads as TGTGCCAGCTTAAGGAGGGGGCTGTACGAGCAGTACTTC.

V and J are TRBV14 and TRBJ2-1, with a possible D match to TRBD2 (6 bases). This CDR3 comprises 14 residues. Germline V gene sequence: CDR1 SGHDN, CDR2 FVKESK. Trimming took off 4 bases at V and 6 bases at J, with 13 bases between the two ends. The CDR3 is CASSPGLRSNEQFF. The CDR3 region has the DNA TGTGCCAGCAGCCCGGGACTCAGATCCAATGAGCAGTTCTTC. The whole variable domain, filled in from reference TRBV14 and TRBJ2-1, reads EAGVTQFPSHSVIEKGQTVTLRCDPISGHDNLYWYRRVMGKEIKFLLHFVKESKQDESGMPNNRFLAERTGGTYSTLKVQPAELEDSGVYFCASSPGLRSNEQFFGPGTRLTVL.

This chain uses TRBV3-1 (or the pseudogene TRBV3-2) with TRBJ2-3; TRBD2 aligns across 9 bases. CDR1 is LGHDT, CDR2 YNNKEL, per germline (reference sequence). The CDR3 length is 17 residues. The V gene end was trimmed by 2 bases and the J gene end by 5 bases; junction bases not matched to a gene: 11. The CDR3 nucleotides read TGTGCCAGCAGCCAACAATTAGCGGGGGCTCCGGAAGATACGCAGTATTTT. This sequence encodes CASSQQLAGAPEDTQYF.

DNA of the CDR3: TGTGCCATCAGTGAAACTTACTACGAGCAGTACTTC. Translation: CAISETYYEQYF. J is TRBJ2-7 and V is TRBV10-3; D not resolved. Trimming left V 3 bases short and J 3 bases short, with 6 bases between. Per germline, CDR1 ENHRY and CDR2 SYGVKD. This CDR3 has 12 residues.